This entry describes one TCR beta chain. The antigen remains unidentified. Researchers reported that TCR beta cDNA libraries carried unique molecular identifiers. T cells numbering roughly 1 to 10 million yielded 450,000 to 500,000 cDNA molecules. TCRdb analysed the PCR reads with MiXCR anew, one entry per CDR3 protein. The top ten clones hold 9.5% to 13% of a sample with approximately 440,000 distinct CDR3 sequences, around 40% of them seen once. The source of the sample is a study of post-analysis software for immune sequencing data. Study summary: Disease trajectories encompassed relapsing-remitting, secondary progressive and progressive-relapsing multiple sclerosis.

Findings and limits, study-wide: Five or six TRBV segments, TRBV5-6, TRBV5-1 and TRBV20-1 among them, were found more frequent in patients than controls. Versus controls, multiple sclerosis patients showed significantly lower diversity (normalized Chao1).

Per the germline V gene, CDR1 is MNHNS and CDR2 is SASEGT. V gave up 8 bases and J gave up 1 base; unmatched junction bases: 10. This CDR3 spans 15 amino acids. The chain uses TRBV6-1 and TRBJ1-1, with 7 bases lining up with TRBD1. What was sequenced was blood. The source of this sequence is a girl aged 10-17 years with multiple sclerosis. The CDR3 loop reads CASAWERGRNTEAFF. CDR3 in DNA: TGTGCCAGCGCTTGGGAGAGGGGGCGGAACACTGAAGCTTTCTTT.